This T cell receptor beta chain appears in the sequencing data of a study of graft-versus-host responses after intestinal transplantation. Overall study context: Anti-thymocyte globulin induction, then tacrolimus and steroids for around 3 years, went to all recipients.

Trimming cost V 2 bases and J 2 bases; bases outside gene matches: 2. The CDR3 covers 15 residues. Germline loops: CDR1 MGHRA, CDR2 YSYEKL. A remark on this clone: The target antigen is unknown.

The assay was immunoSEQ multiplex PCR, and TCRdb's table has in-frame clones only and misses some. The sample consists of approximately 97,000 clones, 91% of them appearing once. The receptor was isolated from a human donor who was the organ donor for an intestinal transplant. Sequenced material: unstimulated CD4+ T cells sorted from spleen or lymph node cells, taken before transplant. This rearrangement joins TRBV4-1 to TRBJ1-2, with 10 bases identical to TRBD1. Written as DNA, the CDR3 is TGCGCCAGCAGCCAAACGGGACAGGGGAACTATGGCTACACCTTC. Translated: CASSQTGQGNYGYTF.